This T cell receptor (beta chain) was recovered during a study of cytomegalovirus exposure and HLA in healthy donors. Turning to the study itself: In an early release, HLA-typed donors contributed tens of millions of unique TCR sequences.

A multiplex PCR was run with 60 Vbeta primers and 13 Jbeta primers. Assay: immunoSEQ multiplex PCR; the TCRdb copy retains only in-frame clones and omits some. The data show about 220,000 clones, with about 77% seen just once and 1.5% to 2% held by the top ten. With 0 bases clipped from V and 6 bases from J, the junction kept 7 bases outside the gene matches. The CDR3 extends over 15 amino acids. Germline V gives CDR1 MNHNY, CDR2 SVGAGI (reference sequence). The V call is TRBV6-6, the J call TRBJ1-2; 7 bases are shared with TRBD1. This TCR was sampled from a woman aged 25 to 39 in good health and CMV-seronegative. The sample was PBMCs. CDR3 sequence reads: CASSYSNRGEDGYTF. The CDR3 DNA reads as TGTGCCAGCAGTTACTCGAACAGGGGAGAAGATGGCTACACCTTC.